This T cell receptor (beta chain) was recovered during a study of blood T cell repertoires in COVID-19. Study-wide context: Acute and convalescent COVID-19 specimens originated in the United States, Italy and Spain. From T cells, B-cell-depleted T cells, or PBMCs came the material, which was cDNA or gDNA.

Patients in Seattle were enrolled during active infection, then followed longitudinally. Source study methods: It was from reference gene primer amplification that nucleated cell counts were estimated. Method: immunoSEQ multiplex PCR; TCRdb's copy keeps in-frame clones and lacks some. V and J calls and clone size are given by that table; D and trimming were obtained from the DNA. Here the sample spans some 450,000 clones, about 90% being singletons. CDR3 length: 16 amino acids. Per the germline V gene, CDR1 is SGHRS and CDR2 is YFSETQ. The J segment lost 0 bases and the V segment lost 1 base, leaving 5 bases of the junction unmatched.

Sequenced input: peripheral blood. This sequence was found in a man younger than 35 with COVID-19, enrolled during active disease. The J gene is TRBJ2-5, the V gene TRBV5-1; 8 nucleotides line up with TRBD2. DNA for the CDR3: TGCGCCAGCAGCTTGACTAGCGGACAGTACCAAGAGACCCAGTACTTC. Translating gives CASSLTSGQYQETQYF.